A selection of T cell receptor beta chains follows, all from one sample in a study of blood T cell repertoires in COVID-19. Method: immunoSEQ multiplex PCR; TCRdb's copy keeps in-frame clones and lacks some. The table records hundreds of thousands of clones, roughly 80% of them present only once. The source material was peripheral blood. All receptors come from an elderly woman with acute or convalescent COVID-19. Each CDR3 is given with its conserved first and last residue. D genes are given only for firm matches. For some rows the clone size is stated as once, few or many, or as a class when expanded; others skip it.

CASTLLDSNEQFF	TGTGCCAGCACCCTCCTAGACAGCAATGAGCAGTTCTTC	-	TRBV12-3/TRBV12-4	-	TRBJ2-1
CASSFAGVGTDTQYF	TGTGCCAGCAGCTTCGCCGGGGTTGGCACAGATACGCAGTATTTT	-	TRBV7-9	-	TRBJ2-3
CASSLLRTGGNTDTQYF	TGTGCCAGCAGTTTATTGCGGACAGGGGGTAACACAGATACGCAGTATTTT	TRBD1	TRBV28	-	TRBJ2-3
CASSFRGEAFF	TGTGCCAGCAGTTTCCGCGGTGAAGCTTTCTTT	-	TRBV12-3/TRBV12-4	-	TRBJ1-1
CASSLMRGHQETQYF	TGTGCCAGCAGCCTGATGCGGGGGCATCAAGAGACCCAGTACTTC	-	TRBV14	few	TRBJ2-5
CASSMMAEEGYGYTF	TGTGCCAGTAGTATGATGGCGGAGGAGGGTTATGGCTACACCTTC	-	TRBV19	-	TRBJ1-2
CASSQGDLLGTGELFF	TGCGCCAGCAGCCAAGGAGATCTCCTAGGTACCGGGGAGCTGTTTTTT	-	TRBV4-3	-	TRBJ2-2
CASRGDRGGEKLFF	TGTGCCAGCAGGGGGGACAGGGGAGGTGAAAAACTGTTTTTT	TRBD1	TRBV2	-	TRBJ1-4
CASRGLEETQYF	TGTGCCAGCAGGGGACTAGAAGAGACCCAGTACTTC	TRBD2	TRBV12-3/TRBV12-4	-	TRBJ2-5
CASSLIAGTEAFF	TGTGCCAGCAGCCTAATCGCGGGCACTGAAGCTTTCTTT	-	TRBV6-2/TRBV6-3	-	TRBJ1-1
CASSEQGWSTEAFF	TGCGCCAGCAGCGAACAGGGCTGGAGCACTGAAGCTTTCTTT	-	TRBV5-1	-	TRBJ1-1
CASSPPMTGGDGYTF	TGTGCCAGCTCACCACCGATGACAGGGGGAGATGGCTACACCTTC	TRBD1	TRBV18	-	TRBJ1-2
CASSESRTGPGANYGYTF	TGCGCCAGCAGTGAGTCGCGAACAGGGCCCGGGGCTAACTATGGCTACACCTTC	-	TRBV10-1	-	TRBJ1-2
CASSVAGSDTQYF	TGTGCCAGCAGCGTAGCAGGGTCAGATACGCAGTATTTT	-	TRBV9	-	TRBJ2-3
CASSRMTSTSEQFF	TGTGCCAGCAGCCGAATGACTAGTACGTCTGAGCAGTTCTTC	-	TRBV9	-	TRBJ2-1
CASNRDRAKPQHF	TGTGCCAGTAACCGCGACAGGGCCAAGCCCCAGCATTTT	TRBD1	TRBV19	-	TRBJ1-5
CASSSGTGNEKLFF	TGTGCCAGCTCGTCCGGGACAGGGAATGAAAAACTGTTTTTT	TRBD1	TRBV18	-	TRBJ1-4
CASSLEPGQGDGYTF	TGTGCCAGCAGCCTTGAGCCGGGACAGGGGGATGGCTACACCTTC	TRBD1	TRBV3-1/TRBV3-2	once	TRBJ1-2
CASSRGEGMGTDTQYF	TGTGCCAGTAGTCGCGGGGAGGGGATGGGAACAGATACGCAGTATTTT	TRBD2	TRBV19	once	TRBJ2-3
CASSQGGGGHYNEQFF	TGCGCCAGCAGCCAAGGGGGCGGGGGCCACTACAATGAGCAGTTCTTC	-	TRBV4-1	-	TRBJ2-1
CSASPRVADTQYF	TGCAGTGCTAGTCCCAGGGTCGCAGATACGCAGTATTTT	-	TRBV20-1	-	TRBJ2-3
CASSEARGSGELFF	TGTGCCAGCAGTGAAGCGCGAGGGTCCGGGGAGCTGTTTTTT	-	TRBV2	-	TRBJ2-2
CASSPDSGGYGYTF	TGTGCCAGTAGTCCGGACAGCGGTGGCTATGGCTACACCTTC	-	TRBV19	-	TRBJ1-2